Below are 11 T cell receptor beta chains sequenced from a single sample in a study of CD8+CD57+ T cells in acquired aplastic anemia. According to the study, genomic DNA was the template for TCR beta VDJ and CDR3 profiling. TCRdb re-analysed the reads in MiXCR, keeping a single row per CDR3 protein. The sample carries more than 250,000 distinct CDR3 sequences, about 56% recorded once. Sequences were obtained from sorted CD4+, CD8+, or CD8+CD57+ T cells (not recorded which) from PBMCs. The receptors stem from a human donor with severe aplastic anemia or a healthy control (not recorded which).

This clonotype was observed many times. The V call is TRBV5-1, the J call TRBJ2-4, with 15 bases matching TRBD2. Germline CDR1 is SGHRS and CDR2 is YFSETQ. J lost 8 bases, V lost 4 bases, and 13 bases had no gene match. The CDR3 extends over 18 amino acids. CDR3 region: CASSTGLAGGPGVDIQYF. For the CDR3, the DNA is TGCGCCAGCAGCACTGGACTAGCGGGGGGGCCGGGTGTAGACATTCAGTACTTC.

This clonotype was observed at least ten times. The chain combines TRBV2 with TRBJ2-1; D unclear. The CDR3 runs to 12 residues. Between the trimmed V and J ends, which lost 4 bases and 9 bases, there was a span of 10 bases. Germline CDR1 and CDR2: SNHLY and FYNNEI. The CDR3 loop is CASSVVAGEQFF. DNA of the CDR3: TGTGCCAGCAGTGTGGTAGCCGGTGAGCAGTTCTTC.

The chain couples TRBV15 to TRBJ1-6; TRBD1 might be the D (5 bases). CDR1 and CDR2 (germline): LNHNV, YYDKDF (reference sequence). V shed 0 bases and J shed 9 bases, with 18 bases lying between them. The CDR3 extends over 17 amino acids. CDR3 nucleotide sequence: TGTGCCACCAGCAGAGATTATCATGGGGCTTTATCTTCACCCCTCCACTTT. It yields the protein CATSRDYHGALSSPLHF.

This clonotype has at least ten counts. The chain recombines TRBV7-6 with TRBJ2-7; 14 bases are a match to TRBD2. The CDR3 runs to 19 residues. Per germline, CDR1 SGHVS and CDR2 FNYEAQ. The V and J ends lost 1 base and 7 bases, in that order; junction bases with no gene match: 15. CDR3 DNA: TGTGCCAGCAGCTTAGTGTCCCTCCGACTAGCGGGGGGGAGCAAGGAGCAGTACTTC. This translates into CASSLVSLRLAGGSKEQYF. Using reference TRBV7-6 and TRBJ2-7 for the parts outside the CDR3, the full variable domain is GAGVSQSPRYKVTKRGQDVALRCDPISGHVSLYWYRQALGQGPEFLTYFNYEAQQDKSGLPNDRFSAERPEGSISTLTIQRTEQRDSAMYRCASSLVSLRLAGGSKEQYFGPGTRLTVT.

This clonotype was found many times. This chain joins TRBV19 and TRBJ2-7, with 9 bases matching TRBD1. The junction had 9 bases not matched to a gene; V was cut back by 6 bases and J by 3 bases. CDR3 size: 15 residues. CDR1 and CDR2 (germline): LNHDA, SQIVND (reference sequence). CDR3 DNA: TGTGCCAGTAGAGGGACAGGGAGCCTAGACTACGAGCAGTACTTC. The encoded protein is CASRGTGSLDYEQYF.

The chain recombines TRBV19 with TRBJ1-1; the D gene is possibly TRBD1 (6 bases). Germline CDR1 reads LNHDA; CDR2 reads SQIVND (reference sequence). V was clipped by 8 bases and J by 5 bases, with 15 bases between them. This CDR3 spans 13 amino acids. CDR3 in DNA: TGTGCCAGTCACAGGGAACGGGTTACTGAAGCTTTCTTT. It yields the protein CASHRERVTEAFF.

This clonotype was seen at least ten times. The CDR3 loop reads CASSIVTSVREQYF. CDR3 coding DNA: TGTGCCAGTAGTATCGTGACTAGCGTGCGCGAGCAGTACTTC. V usage is TRBV19 and J usage is TRBJ2-7; TRBD2 aligns across 8 bases. The ends lost 3 bases at V and 6 bases at J; junction bases unmatched: 7. This CDR3 is built from 14 residues. Per the germline V gene, CDR1 is LNHDA and CDR2 is SQIVND (reference sequence).

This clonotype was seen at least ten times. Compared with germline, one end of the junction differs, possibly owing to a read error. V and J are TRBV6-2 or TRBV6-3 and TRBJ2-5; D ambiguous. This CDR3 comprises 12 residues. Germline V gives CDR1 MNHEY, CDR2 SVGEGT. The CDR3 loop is CASSYTLESQYF. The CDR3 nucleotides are TGTGCCAGCAGTTACACCTTAGAGTCCCAGTACTTC.

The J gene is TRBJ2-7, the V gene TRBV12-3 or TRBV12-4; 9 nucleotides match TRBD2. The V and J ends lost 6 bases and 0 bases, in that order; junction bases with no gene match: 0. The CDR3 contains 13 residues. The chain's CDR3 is CASRLAGSYEQYF. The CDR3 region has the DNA TGTGCCAGCAGACTAGCGGGCTCCTACGAGCAGTACTTC.

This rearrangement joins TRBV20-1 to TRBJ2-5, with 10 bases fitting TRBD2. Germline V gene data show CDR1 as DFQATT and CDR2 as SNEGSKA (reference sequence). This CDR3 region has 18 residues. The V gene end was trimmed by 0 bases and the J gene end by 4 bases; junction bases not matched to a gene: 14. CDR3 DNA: TGCAGTGCTAGAGAGCGCAGAGTTCTGGCTAGCGGGAGAGAGACCCAGTACTTC. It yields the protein CSARERRVLASGRETQYF.

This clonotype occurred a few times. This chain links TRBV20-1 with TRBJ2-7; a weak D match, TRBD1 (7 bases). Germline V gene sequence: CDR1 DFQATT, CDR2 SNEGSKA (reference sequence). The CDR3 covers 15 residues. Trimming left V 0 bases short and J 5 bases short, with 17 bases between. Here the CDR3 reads CSARDGTARGDEQYF. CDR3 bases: TGCAGTGCTAGAGATGGGACAGCAAGGGGGGACGAGCAGTACTTC.